A selection of T cell receptor beta chains follows, all from one sample in a study of tumor and adjacent non-tumor tissue in lung cancer. One entry per CDR3 protein, called by TCRdb with MiXCR from the multiplex PCR reads. The profile shows more than 95,000 distinct CDR3 sequences, around three fifths of them singletons. The sample consisted of lung tumor tissue. The receptors come from a man aged 25 to 45 with non-small cell lung cancer. CDR3s leave out the opening cysteine and the closing phenylalanine or tryptophan.

v_call	j_call	cdr3_aa
TRBV5-6	TRBJ2-7	ASGKLDRDYEQY
TRBV20-1	TRBJ2-1	SARDLRGSGSHNEQL
TRBV11-2	TRBJ2-3	ASSQTEGEGNTQY
TRBV20-1	TRBJ2-1	SAKGLRQF
TRBV6-1	TRBJ2-7	ANSVFVSYEEY
TRBV7-8	TRBJ2-1	ASSLDRDNEQF
TRBV20-1	TRBJ2-1	SARELGGHSEQL
TRBV6-5	TRBJ2-7	ASRPGQGTGDQY
TRBV11-2	TRBJ1-1	ASNLVLGVNSEAF
TRBV10-3	TRBJ1-1	AISEDEGWTEAF
TRBV6-5	TRBJ2-3	ASSYRGAVTDTQY
TRBV5-5	TRBJ2-1	ASTMRLLADYNEQF
TRBV20-1	TRBJ2-7	SARPRTSVNSYEQY
TRBV20-1	TRBJ1-2	SASSDRGRVYGYT
TRBV20-1	TRBJ2-5	SATGTSGRIGEETQN
TRBV5-4	TRBJ2-7	ASSLGSSGRGRDEQY
TRBV24-1	TRBJ1-4	ATSDSRDSNEKLF
TRBV6-5	TRBJ1-2	ASRLAGRAGGYT
TRBV4-1	TRBJ2-7	ASSQVWSSYEQY
TRBV29-1	TRBJ2-3	SVDEGGPLDTQY
TRBV29-1	TRBJ1-2	SVARYSLNYGYT
TRBV5-1	TRBJ2-1	VSSWGVAGYNEQF
TRBV29-1	TRBJ1-1	SVDAAVDTEAS
TRBV10-1	TRBJ2-1	ATRAGTSGFNEQF
TRBV6-2/TRBV6-3	TRBJ2-7	ASSYSIPGVPTYEQY
TRBV30	TRBJ1-2	VAGRDRYGYT
TRBV11-2	-	ASSLDLRGDQF
TRBV10-3	TRBJ2-3	TIRLGRATDTQY
TRBV5-1	TRBJ2-4	ASSSEAGNIQY
TRBV5-4	TRBJ2-4	ASSFHLAKNLQY
TRBV11-2	TRBJ2-1	DSSRTQGNEEF
TRBV11-3	TRBJ2-3	ASSGRLGSTDTQY
TRBV6-2/TRBV6-3	TRBJ2-4	ASSLSRGLKNIQY
TRBV4-1	TRBJ1-3	ASSQGHFGNTIY
TRBV6-2/TRBV6-3	TRBJ1-1	ASNFLLDTEAF
TRBV20-1	TRBJ2-1	SVVQGSQEF
TRBV29-1	TRBJ2-3	SVVLAGTDTQY
TRBV4-1	TRBJ1-3	ASSQACGGVGDTIY
TRBV4-3	TRBJ2-3	TSSREGFADTQY
TRBV20-1	TRBJ2-3	SAPPITDTQY
TRBV21-1	TRBJ2-1	ASTQLAGGHCSYNEQF
TRBV6-2/TRBV6-3	TRBJ2-6	ASSSRGPGVDVLT
TRBV6-5	TRBJ2-4	AGSTRVRGKNIQY
TRBV18	TRBJ2-5	ASSSGTGGWGEAQY
TRBV29-1	TRBJ1-2	SVEDNSYGYT
TRBV6-2/TRBV6-3	TRBJ1-1	ASSLALEAF
TRBV6-2/TRBV6-3	TRBJ1-5	ASSYPPPDRGRNQPQH
TRBV7-3	TRBJ1-5	ASSPGGCDQSQH
TRBV6-5	TRBJ1-2	TSRYSGGDGYT
TRBV20-1	TRBJ2-7	GATTSGRMSYEQY
TRBV10-3	TRBJ1-6	AISESWGRDSPFH
TRBV20-1	TRBJ2-7	SARDTRGLSYEQY
TRBV5-4	TRBJ2-7	ASSWRTGLSYEQC